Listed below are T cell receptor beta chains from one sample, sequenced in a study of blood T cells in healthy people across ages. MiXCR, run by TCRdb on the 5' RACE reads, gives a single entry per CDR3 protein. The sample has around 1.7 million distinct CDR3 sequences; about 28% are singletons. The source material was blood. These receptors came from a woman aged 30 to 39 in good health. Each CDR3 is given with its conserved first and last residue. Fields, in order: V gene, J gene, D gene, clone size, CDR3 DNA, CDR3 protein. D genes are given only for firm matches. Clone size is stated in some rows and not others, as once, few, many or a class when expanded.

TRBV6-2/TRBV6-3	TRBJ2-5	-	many	TGTGCCAGCAGTTCCTCCGGGGGCTGGGAGACCCAGTACTTC	CASSSSGGWETQYF
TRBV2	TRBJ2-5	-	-	TGTGCCAGCGCCCTTGGGGGAGGAGAGGCCCAGTACTTC	CASALGGGEAQYF
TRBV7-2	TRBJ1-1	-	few	TGTGCCAGCAGCTCCCAGAGGGGAGTGGGGACTGAAGCTTTCTTT	CASSSQRGVGTEAFF
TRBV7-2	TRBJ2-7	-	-	TGTGCCAGCAGCCCGACCGGGACCGCTACCTACGAGCAGTACTTC	CASSPTGTATYEQYF
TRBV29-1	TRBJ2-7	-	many	TGCAGCGTTCGGGAGGGGGACAGGAGCTCCTACGAGCAGTACTTC	CSVREGDRSSYEQYF
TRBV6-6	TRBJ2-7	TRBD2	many	TGTGCCAGCAGTTACCCCCAGCGGGAGAGCAACTACGAGCAGTACTTC	CASSYPQRESNYEQYF
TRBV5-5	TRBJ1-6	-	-	TGTACCAGCAGCTTGGATGGTAATTCACCCCTCCACTTT	CTSSLDGNSPLHF
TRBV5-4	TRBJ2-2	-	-	TGTGCCAGCATGCGATGGCAGACCCGCGCCGGGGAGCTGTTTTTT	CASMRWQTRAGELFF
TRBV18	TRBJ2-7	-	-	TGTGCCAGCTCACAAAATTCCGGCGACGGCGCTCTCGAGCAGTACTTC	CASSQNSGDGALEQYF
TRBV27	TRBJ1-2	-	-	TGTGCCAGCAGTCCGACACCGCAAGGTTATTGGTATGGCTACACCTTC	CASSPTPQGYWYGYTF
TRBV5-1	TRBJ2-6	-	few	TGCGCCAGCAGTAGCAGTCTGACCTCTGGGGCCAACGTCCTGACTTTC	CASSSSLTSGANVLTF
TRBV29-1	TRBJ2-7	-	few	TGCAGCGCCCTCCGGCCGGGCTCCTACGAGCAGTACTTC	CSALRPGSYEQYF
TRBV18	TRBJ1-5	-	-	TGTGCCAGCTCCACCTCGGAGAATCAGCCCCAGCATTTT	CASSTSENQPQHF
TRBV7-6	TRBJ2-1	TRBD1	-	TGTGCCAGCAGCTCCCACAGGGGGCCCTCCTCCTACAATGAGCAGTTCTTC	CASSSHRGPSSYNEQFF
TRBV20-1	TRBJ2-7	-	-	TGCAGTGCTCCCGCTCAAAGGGTGGCCTACAATGAGCAGTACTTC	CSAPAQRVAYNEQYF
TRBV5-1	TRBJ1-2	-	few	TGCGCCAGCAGCTTGGCCGGGGTAGCTGGCTACACCTTC	CASSLAGVAGYTF
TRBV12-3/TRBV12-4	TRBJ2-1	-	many	TGTGCCAGCAGTTTTAGGGGGGAGGACTACAATGAGCAGTTCTTC	CASSFRGEDYNEQFF
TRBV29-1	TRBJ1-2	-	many	TGCAGCGTTGCGAGCCAAAACTATGGCTACACCTTC	CSVASQNYGYTF
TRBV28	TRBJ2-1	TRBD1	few	TGTGCCAGCAGTTTTCCTGGGACAGGGGACAATGAGCAGTTCTTC	CASSFPGTGDNEQFF
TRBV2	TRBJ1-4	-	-	TGTGCCAGCAGTGAGGAATGGGGTGAAAAACTGTTTTTT	CASSEEWGEKLFF
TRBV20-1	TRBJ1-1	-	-	TGCAGTGCTAGAGAGGAGGTGGCGAACACTGAAGCTTTCTTT	CSAREEVANTEAFF
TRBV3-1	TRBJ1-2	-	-	TGTGCCAGCAGCCGGGACGCTTGGAGCTATGGCTACACCTTC	CASSRDAWSYGYTF
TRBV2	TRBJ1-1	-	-	TGTGCCAGCGGTGTGACTACTGAAGCTTTCTTT	CASGVTTEAFF
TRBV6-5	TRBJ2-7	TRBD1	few	TGTGCCAGCAGTTACGCCCAAGACAGGGTGGTTTATGCGGACGAGCAGTACTTC	CASSYAQDRVVYADEQYF
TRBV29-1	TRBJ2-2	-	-	TGCAGCGTTGACAACAGGGCTGGGGGCGGGGAGCTGTTTTTT	CSVDNRAGGGELFF
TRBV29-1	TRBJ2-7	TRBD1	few	TGCAGCGTTGAGTCTGGTGAGACAGGGAACTACGAGCAGTACTTC	CSVESGETGNYEQYF
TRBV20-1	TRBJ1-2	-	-	TGCAGTGCTCCTTTGGGTTTGGGCCATGGCTACACCTTC	CSAPLGLGHGYTF
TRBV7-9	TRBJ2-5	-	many	TGTGCCAGCAGCGCCTCCCGGGGAGAGACCCAGTACTTC	CASSASRGETQYF
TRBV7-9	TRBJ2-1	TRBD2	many	TGTGCCAGCAGCTTACCCGGACTAGCGGGAGCGTTTGAGCAGTTCTTC	CASSLPGLAGAFEQFF
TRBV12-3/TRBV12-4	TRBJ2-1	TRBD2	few	TGTGCCAGCAGTTACAGCGGGACTATCGGAGTCAAGGGGTACAATGAGCAGTTCTTC	CASSYSGTIGVKGYNEQFF
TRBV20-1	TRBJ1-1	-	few	TGCAGTGCGAAGGGTGGGCAAGACACTGAAGCTTTCTTT	CSAKGGQDTEAFF
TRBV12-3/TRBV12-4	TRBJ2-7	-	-	TGTGCCAGCAGTTTTGGTCCACGGGACGTAGAGCAGTACTTC	CASSFGPRDVEQYF
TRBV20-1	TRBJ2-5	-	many	TGCAGTGCTAGAGATCCGAGACTAAGACAAGAGACCCAGTACTTC	CSARDPRLRQETQYF
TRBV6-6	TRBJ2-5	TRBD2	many	TGTGCCAGCAGTAGACTAGCGGGGGCGAATTCCCAAGAGACCCAGTACTTC	CASSRLAGANSQETQYF
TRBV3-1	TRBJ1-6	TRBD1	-	TGTGCCAGCAGCCAAGACCGACAGGGAGTCTATTCACCCCTCCACTTT	CASSQDRQGVYSPLHF
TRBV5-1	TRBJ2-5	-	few	TGCGCCAGCAGCTTGCCCGAGGGGGAAGAGACCCAGTACTTC	CASSLPEGEETQYF
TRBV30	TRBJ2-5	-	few	TGTGCCTGGAGCAGGCGCGGAGAGACCCAGTACTTC	CAWSRRGETQYF
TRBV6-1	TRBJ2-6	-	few	TGTGCCAACAAGGTCCTTGGCTCTGGGGCCAACGTCCTGACTTTC	CANKVLGSGANVLTF
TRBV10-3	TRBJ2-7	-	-	TGTGCCATCAGTGGAGGGCTTACACGGACCTACGAGCAGTACTTC	CAISGGLTRTYEQYF
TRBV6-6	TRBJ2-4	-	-	TGTGCTAGCCCACAAGGCCGACGCGAACAGTACTTC	CASPQGRREQYF
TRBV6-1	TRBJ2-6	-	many	TGTGCCAGCAACAGGGAATCCCCTGGGGCCAACGTCCTGACTTTC	CASNRESPGANVLTF
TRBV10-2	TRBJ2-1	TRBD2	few	TGCGCCAGCAGCCAACCCCCGACTAGCGGGCTCTACAATGAGCAGTTCTTC	CASSQPPTSGLYNEQFF
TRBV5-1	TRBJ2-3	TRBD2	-	TGCGCCAGCAGCAGGACTAGCGGGGGGCTTGGAGATACGCAGTATTTT	CASSRTSGGLGDTQYF
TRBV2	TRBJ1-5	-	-	TGTGCCAGCCTCAGGGAGGGTCAGCCCCAGCATTTT	CASLREGQPQHF
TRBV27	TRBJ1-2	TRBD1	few	TGTGCCAGCAGTTACCCGACAGGGGATGGCTACACCTTC	CASSYPTGDGYTF
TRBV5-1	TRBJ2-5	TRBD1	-	TGCGCCAGCAGCTCTGATCTCGCCAGGGGGCAAGAGACCCAGTACTTC	CASSSDLARGQETQYF
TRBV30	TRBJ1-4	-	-	TGTGCCTGGAGTTTAGAGGGTGAAAAACTGTTTTTT	CAWSLEGEKLFF
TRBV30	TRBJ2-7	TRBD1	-	TGTGCCTGGACCCAGGGGGCGGCCTCCTACGAGCAGTACTTC	CAWTQGAASYEQYF
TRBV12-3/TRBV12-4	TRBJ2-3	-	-	TGTGCCAGCAGTATGAGCGGCACAGATACGCAGTATTTT	CASSMSGTDTQYF
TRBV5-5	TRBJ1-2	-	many	TGTGCCAGCAGCTTGGAAGGGGATGACTATGGCTACACCTTC	CASSLEGDDYGYTF
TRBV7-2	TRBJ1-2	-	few	TGTGCCAGCAGCTCTGCGGTCGCTAACTATGGCTACACCTTC	CASSSAVANYGYTF